This TCR beta chain was sequenced in a study of blood T cell repertoires in COVID-19. The table came from immunoSEQ multiplex PCR; TCRdb's copy has only in-frame clones and leaves some out. This table holds 250,000 to 300,000 clones, 81% found once. This CDR3 region has 16 residues. The V and J ends lost 4 bases and 6 bases, in that order; junction bases with no gene match: 11. Germline-derived CDR1 and CDR2 are SGHDT and YYEEEE. This TCR was recovered from a woman aged 60-70 years with active or convalescent COVID-19. The chain combines TRBV5-6 with TRBJ2-2; 8 bases fit TRBD1. The source material was peripheral blood. Here the CDR3 reads CASSLPTGGLAGELFF. DNA of the CDR3: TGTGCCAGCAGCCTCCCCACAGGGGGGCTTGCCGGGGAGCTGTTTTTT. Supplemented by reference TRBV5-6 and TRBJ2-2, the full variable domain reads DAGVTQSPTHLIKTRGQQVTLRCSPKSGHDTVSWYQQALGQGPQFIFQYYEEEERQRGNFPDRFSGHQFPNYSSELNVNALLLGDSALYLCASSLPTGGLAGELFFGEGSRLTVL.